This T cell receptor beta chain was sequenced for a study of CD8 T cell repertoires and HIV-1 epitope variants. About the research overall: Separate from the cultures, 1M uncultured T cells served as baseline. Points from the study as a whole: The TAALDMSHF plasma variant had no responses, unlike KF9 (roughly five clonotypes) and HW9 (one).

Looked up from germline, CDR1 is SEHNR and CDR2 is FQNEAQ (reference sequence). This CDR3 contains 14 residues. The J segment lost 4 bases and the V segment lost 7 bases, leaving 8 bases of the junction unmatched. Generated by immunoSEQ multiplex PCR, the TCRdb table keeps only in-frame clones and is missing some. The sample lists roughly 5,800 clones, about 60% occurring once. On this clone itself: Its cognate antigen is unknown.

V is TRBV7-9 and J is TRBJ2-7; 9 bases are shared with TRBD1. Sequencing was done on a sample of cultured CD8+ T cells derived from PBMCs. The source of this sequence is a male donor with HIV. CDR3 amino acids: CASNPGQGPYEQYF. The CDR3 region has the DNA TGTGCCAGCAACCCGGGACAGGGACCTTACGAGCAGTACTTC.